A selection of T cell receptor beta chains follows, all from one sample in a study of blood T cell repertoires in COVID-19. The assay was immunoSEQ multiplex PCR, and TCRdb's table has in-frame clones only and misses some. The table records under 250,000 clones, around nine tenths of them present only once. Sequencing was performed on peripheral blood. The receptors were gathered from a man aged 50 to 60 with COVID-19, enrolled during active disease. CDR3s include the opening cysteine and the closing phenylalanine or tryptophan. D genes are given only for firm matches. Rows give clone size only sometimes, using once, few, many, or a class for an expanded clone.

clone_size: -
d_call: TRBD2
j_call: TRBJ2-3
v_call: TRBV27
cdr3_nt: TGTGCCAGCAGTAGGTACAGTCGGGAGGCAGATACGCAGTATTTT
cdr3_aa: CASSRYSREADTQYF

clone_size: -
d_call: -
j_call: TRBJ1-1
v_call: TRBV11-2
cdr3_nt: TGTGCCAGCAGCTTAGATTTTAACATGAACACTGAAGCTTTCTTT
cdr3_aa: CASSLDFNMNTEAFF

clone_size: -
d_call: TRBD2
j_call: TRBJ2-1
v_call: TRBV2
cdr3_nt: TGTGCCAGCAGTGGAGGTCTAGCGGGGGGGCCGAAATTCCATGAGCAGTTCTTC
cdr3_aa: CASSGGLAGGPKFHEQFF

clone_size: -
d_call: -
j_call: TRBJ1-5
v_call: TRBV2
cdr3_nt: TGTGCCAGCAGTACCACAGGGAGGGAGCTTCATCAGCCCCAGCATTTT
cdr3_aa: CASSTTGRELHQPQHF

clone_size: -
d_call: -
j_call: TRBJ2-5
v_call: TRBV29-1
cdr3_nt: TGCAGCGTTGACGGGGGGCCCTCAGAGACCCAGTACTTC
cdr3_aa: CSVDGGPSETQYF

clone_size: -
d_call: TRBD2
j_call: TRBJ2-1
v_call: TRBV29-1
cdr3_nt: TGCAGCGTGACCCTAGCGGGAGGGCCGAACAATGAGCAGTTCTTC
cdr3_aa: CSVTLAGGPNNEQFF

clone_size: once
d_call: TRBD2
j_call: TRBJ2-3
v_call: TRBV19
cdr3_nt: TGTGCCAGTAGGGAGCGGGAGGCCGCAGATACGCAGTATTTT
cdr3_aa: CASREREAADTQYF

clone_size: -
d_call: TRBD1
j_call: TRBJ2-3
v_call: TRBV3-1/TRBV3-2
cdr3_nt: TGTGCCAGCAGCCCGGACAGGGGAGGCACAGATACGCAGTATTTT
cdr3_aa: CASSPDRGGTDTQYF

clone_size: -
d_call: TRBD2
j_call: TRBJ2-7
v_call: TRBV9
cdr3_nt: TGTGCCAGCAGCGTTTCGGGAGGACCCAACGAGCAGTACTTC
cdr3_aa: CASSVSGGPNEQYF

clone_size: -
d_call: -
j_call: TRBJ2-2
v_call: TRBV2
cdr3_nt: TGTGCCAGCAGTTACAGGGTGAGCACCGGGGAGCTGTTTTTT
cdr3_aa: CASSYRVSTGELFF

clone_size: once
d_call: -
j_call: TRBJ1-1
v_call: TRBV5-4
cdr3_nt: TGTGCCAGCAGCTTGGGGGGCGTGAACACTGAAGCTTTCTTT
cdr3_aa: CASSLGGVNTEAFF

clone_size: -
d_call: TRBD1
j_call: TRBJ2-7
v_call: TRBV6-5
cdr3_nt: TGTGCCAGCAGGTCCCCGGGACAGTACTACGAGCAGTACTTC
cdr3_aa: CASRSPGQYYEQYF

clone_size: -
d_call: TRBD1
j_call: TRBJ2-7
v_call: TRBV29-1
cdr3_nt: TGCAGCGTTGAAGAGGACAGGGGGTCCGACGAGCAGTACTTC
cdr3_aa: CSVEEDRGSDEQYF

clone_size: -
d_call: TRBD1
j_call: TRBJ1-1
v_call: TRBV24-1
cdr3_nt: TGTGCCACCAGTGATCAGCCTTTTAAGCGACAGGGCTATACCGGGGACACTGAAGCTTTCTTT
cdr3_aa: CATSDQPFKRQGYTGDTEAFF

clone_size: -
d_call: -
j_call: TRBJ1-5
v_call: TRBV2
cdr3_nt: TGTGCCAGCAGTGATTACAGGGCCAATCAGCCCCAGCATTTT
cdr3_aa: CASSDYRANQPQHF

clone_size: -
d_call: -
j_call: TRBJ1-4
v_call: TRBV5-4
cdr3_nt: TGTGCCAGCAGCTTGGAAGGGGCGACCGGGAAACTGTTTTTT
cdr3_aa: CASSLEGATGKLFF

clone_size: once
d_call: -
j_call: TRBJ2-5
v_call: TRBV7-9
cdr3_nt: TGTGCCAGCAGCTTAGTTTCGCTAGCGCGGTTGGGGGAGACCCAGTACTTC
cdr3_aa: CASSLVSLARLGETQYF

clone_size: -
d_call: TRBD1
j_call: TRBJ1-2
v_call: TRBV9
cdr3_nt: TGTGCCAGCAGCGTAGCCCCTACGGGACAGGGATATGGCTACACCTTC
cdr3_aa: CASSVAPTGQGYGYTF

clone_size: -
d_call: -
j_call: TRBJ1-3
v_call: TRBV5-1
cdr3_nt: TGCGCCAGCAGCCGGGACGGGAGCTCTGGAAACACCATATATTTT
cdr3_aa: CASSRDGSSGNTIYF

clone_size: once
d_call: TRBD1
j_call: TRBJ2-7
v_call: TRBV14
cdr3_nt: TGTGCCAGCAGCCTCCCGCCGGGACAGGGGGTTCCCGAGCAGTACTTC
cdr3_aa: CASSLPPGQGVPEQYF

clone_size: -
d_call: TRBD1
j_call: TRBJ2-7
v_call: TRBV6-5
cdr3_nt: TGTGCCAGCAGTTACACGGGACAGGGGAGGGAGCAGTACTTC
cdr3_aa: CASSYTGQGREQYF

clone_size: -
d_call: TRBD1
j_call: TRBJ1-2
v_call: TRBV7-9
cdr3_nt: TGTGCCAGCAGCCCGGCGGGACAGGGGTTGATTGGCTACACCTTC
cdr3_aa: CASSPAGQGLIGYTF

clone_size: -
d_call: TRBD2
j_call: TRBJ2-1
v_call: TRBV12-3/TRBV12-4
cdr3_nt: TGTGCCAGCAGTTTCCTAGCGGGCAATGAGCAGTTCTTC
cdr3_aa: CASSFLAGNEQFF

clone_size: -
d_call: -
j_call: TRBJ1-2
v_call: TRBV24-1
cdr3_nt: TGTGCCACCAGTGAAGGGGGACGAGTTGGCTACACCTTC
cdr3_aa: CATSEGGRVGYTF

clone_size: -
d_call: -
j_call: TRBJ1-1
v_call: TRBV29-1
cdr3_nt: TGCAGCGTTGGGAAAATGAAACAGAAGGACAGTGTGAACACTGAAGCTTTCTTT
cdr3_aa: CSVGKMKQKDSVNTEAFF

clone_size: few
d_call: -
j_call: TRBJ2-7
v_call: TRBV18
cdr3_nt: TGTGCCAGCTCACCCCAAAGCAAAACTCAAACGGGGGAGCAGTACTTC
cdr3_aa: CASSPQSKTQTGEQYF

clone_size: once
d_call: -
j_call: TRBJ2-3
v_call: TRBV2
cdr3_nt: TGTGCCAGCAGCCCCCTCCGGTTTTCCGCAGATACGCAGTATTTT
cdr3_aa: CASSPLRFSADTQYF

clone_size: -
d_call: -
j_call: TRBJ1-2
v_call: TRBV5-1
cdr3_nt: TGCGCCAGCAGCCCCTCGGGGGCTAACTATGGCTACACCTTC
cdr3_aa: CASSPSGANYGYTF

clone_size: -
d_call: -
j_call: TRBJ2-1
v_call: TRBV29-1
cdr3_nt: TGCAGCGTTGATAACAGACCTACCTACAATGAGCAGTTCTTC
cdr3_aa: CSVDNRPTYNEQFF

clone_size: -
d_call: TRBD2
j_call: TRBJ2-1
v_call: TRBV3-1/TRBV3-2
cdr3_nt: TGTGCCAGCAGCCTTCAGGGACTAGCGGGAGGCCTCAATGAGCAGTTCTTC
cdr3_aa: CASSLQGLAGGLNEQFF

clone_size: -
d_call: TRBD1
j_call: TRBJ1-5
v_call: TRBV28
cdr3_nt: TGTGCCAGCAGTTTAGCGGGACAGACCCTTAGCAATCAGCCCCAGCATTTT
cdr3_aa: CASSLAGQTLSNQPQHF

clone_size: -
d_call: -
j_call: TRBJ1-5
v_call: TRBV6-2/TRBV6-3
cdr3_nt: TGTGCCAGCAGTGTCGGCACAGTTTATAGCAATCAGCCCCAGCATTTT
cdr3_aa: CASSVGTVYSNQPQHF

clone_size: once
d_call: TRBD2
j_call: TRBJ2-7
v_call: TRBV2
cdr3_nt: TGTGCCAGCTCTGTAGCGGGCCTAGGCGAGCAGTACTTC
cdr3_aa: CASSVAGLGEQYF

clone_size: -
d_call: -
j_call: TRBJ1-4
v_call: TRBV4-1
cdr3_nt: TGCGCCAGCAGCCAAGACATCACAGTAACTAATGAAAAACTGTTTTTT
cdr3_aa: CASSQDITVTNEKLFF

clone_size: -
d_call: -
j_call: TRBJ1-1
v_call: TRBV19
cdr3_nt: TGTGCCAGTAGTATTTTAGTGGACACTGAAGCTTTCTTT
cdr3_aa: CASSILVDTEAFF

clone_size: -
d_call: -
j_call: TRBJ2-3
v_call: TRBV3-1/TRBV3-2
cdr3_nt: TGTGCCAGCAGCCAGCCACCGGTGGATACGCAGTATTTT
cdr3_aa: CASSQPPVDTQYF

clone_size: -
d_call: -
j_call: TRBJ1-2
v_call: TRBV5-5
cdr3_nt: TGTGCCAGCAGCTTTAACACCAACTATGGCTACACCTTC
cdr3_aa: CASSFNTNYGYTF

clone_size: -
d_call: -
j_call: TRBJ2-2
v_call: TRBV2
cdr3_nt: TGTGCCAGCGGCGGGATGGGGGGAACCGGGGAGCTGTTTTTT
cdr3_aa: CASGGMGGTGELFF

clone_size: -
d_call: -
j_call: TRBJ2-1
v_call: TRBV10-3
cdr3_nt: TGTGCCATCAGTGAGTCGACAGATGAGCAGTTCTTC
cdr3_aa: CAISESTDEQFF

clone_size: -
d_call: -
j_call: TRBJ1-2
v_call: TRBV6-5
cdr3_nt: TGTGTTCACGGGGGGCTCTATGGCTACACCTTC
cdr3_aa: CVHGGLYGYTF

clone_size: once
d_call: -
j_call: TRBJ2-1
v_call: TRBV27
cdr3_nt: TGTGCCAGCAGTTTACCCATGAGGTCGTGGAATGAGCAGTTCTTC
cdr3_aa: CASSLPMRSWNEQFF

clone_size: -
d_call: -
j_call: TRBJ1-6
v_call: TRBV30
cdr3_nt: TGTGCCTGGAGGGACAGTAATTCACCCCTCCACTTT
cdr3_aa: CAWRDSNSPLHF

clone_size: -
d_call: -
j_call: TRBJ2-2
v_call: TRBV6-1
cdr3_nt: TGTGCCAGCAGTGAGCCGGGCACCGGGGAGCTGTTTTTT
cdr3_aa: CASSEPGTGELFF

clone_size: -
d_call: TRBD1
j_call: TRBJ2-1
v_call: TRBV11-3
cdr3_nt: TGTGCCAGCAGTATGGGACAGGGAACCTATGAGCAGTTCTTC
cdr3_aa: CASSMGQGTYEQFF

clone_size: -
d_call: -
j_call: TRBJ1-4
v_call: TRBV28
cdr3_nt: TGTGCCAGCAGTTTAGGCGAAAAACTGTTTTTT
cdr3_aa: CASSLGEKLFF

clone_size: -
d_call: TRBD1
j_call: TRBJ2-7
v_call: TRBV27
cdr3_nt: TGTGCCAGCAGTTTGCGGTCCTCGACCGGGACAGGGGCTGGCGAGCAGTACTTC
cdr3_aa: CASSLRSSTGTGAGEQYF

clone_size: -
d_call: -
j_call: TRBJ2-2
v_call: TRBV3-1/TRBV3-2
cdr3_nt: TGTGCCAGTAGAGCGCACACTTGGGACACCGGGGAGCTGTTTTTT
cdr3_aa: CASRAHTWDTGELFF

clone_size: -
d_call: TRBD2
j_call: TRBJ2-1
v_call: TRBV7-3
cdr3_nt: TGTGCCAGCAGCTTAGGTATTAGCGGGAACAATGAGCAGTTCTTC
cdr3_aa: CASSLGISGNNEQFF

clone_size: once
d_call: TRBD2
j_call: TRBJ2-7
v_call: TRBV7-2
cdr3_nt: TGTGCCAGCAGCTTGAGCGGGAGATTGAGTGAGCAGTACTTC
cdr3_aa: CASSLSGRLSEQYF

clone_size: -
d_call: TRBD1
j_call: TRBJ1-4
v_call: TRBV5-1
cdr3_nt: TGCGCCAGCAGCTCCGGGACAGCCGCAACTAATGAAAAACTGTTTTTT
cdr3_aa: CASSSGTAATNEKLFF

clone_size: -
d_call: -
j_call: TRBJ2-2
v_call: TRBV5-1
cdr3_nt: TGCGCCAGCAGCTTGTGGAGGGTGGGGCCCGGGGAGCTGTTTTTT
cdr3_aa: CASSLWRVGPGELFF